The 27 T cell receptor beta chains reported below all come from one sample, sequenced in a study of naive and memory T cell subsets. The beta constant-region primer was an equimolar mix of two oligonucleotides covering TRBC1 and TRBC2. MiXCR, applied by TCRdb to the UMI-ligation and nested PCR reads, yields one record per CDR3 protein. The data show about 5,700 distinct CDR3 sequences, about 6.5% seen once. Sequencing was done on a sample of effector memory CD8+ T cells from blood. Subset specified: effector memory, CD45RA- CD27-. The receptors here all came from a human donor in good health.

This clonotype was detected ten times or more. The chain recombines TRBV21-1 with TRBJ2-1; TRBD2 was called by the table and not checked on the DNA. TRBV21-1 is flagged as a pseudogene. This CDR3 is built from 15 residues. The CDR3 reads CASSGTSGSLNEQFF. CDR3 DNA: TGTGCCAGCAGCGGGACTAGCGGGTCCCTAAATGAGCAGTTCTTC.

Only a few counts were recorded for this clonotype. This chain connects TRBV5-5 to TRBJ2-2; D is ambiguous. The V end was cut by 2 bases, the J end by 1 base, with 9 bases between. The CDR3 is 15 amino acids. The germline gives CDR1 SGHKS, CDR2 YYEKEE (reference sequence). The DNA of the CDR3 is TGTGCCAGCAGCTTTTCGGTAATGAACACCGGGGAGCTGTTTTTT. Its protein product is CASSFSVMNTGELFF.

V usage is TRBV6-4 and J usage is TRBJ2-3; TRBD2 might be the D (6 bases). V was clipped by 11 bases and J by 6 bases, with 21 bases between them. The CDR3 length is 14 residues. Germline CDR1 and CDR2: MRHNA and SNTAGT. The chain's CDR3 is CARYWGDSTDTQYF. In DNA form, the CDR3 reads TGTGCCCGATACTGGGGGGACTCCACGGATACGCAGTATTTT.

This clonotype showed up many times. V is TRBV7-2 and J is TRBJ1-2, with 9 bases identical to TRBD1. The CDR3 has 19 residues. The germline gives CDR1 SGHTA, CDR2 FQGNSA. Germline trimming cut 4 bases from V and 5 bases from J; bases unmatched to any gene: 20. The CDR3 spells CASSYSRPHIDRGRYGYTF. CDR3 DNA: TGTGCCAGCAGCTATTCCCGTCCACATATTGACAGGGGGAGGTATGGCTACACCTTC.

In its sample, this clonotype was seen a few times. This chain links TRBV13 with TRBJ1-6; TRBD1 matches at 8 bases. Germline loops: CDR1 PRHDT, CDR2 FYEKMQ (reference sequence). Trimming removed 3 bases from V and 8 bases from J; junction bases left unmatched: 3. The CDR3 covers 14 residues. In nucleotides, the CDR3 is TGTGCCAGCAGCTTGGTGGACAGGGATTCACCCCTCCACTTT. It specifies CASSLVDRDSPLHF.

This clonotype was counted between two and nine times. The rearrangement links TRBV20-1 to TRBJ1-6; maybe TRBD1 (5 bases). Germline loops: CDR1 DFQATT, CDR2 SNEGSKA (reference sequence). V was cut by 1 base and J by 8 bases, with 12 bases left in between. The CDR3 has 14 amino acids. The CDR3 here is CSARGRGDHSPLHF. The CDR3 DNA follows: TGCAGTGCTAGAGGGAGAGGGGACCATTCACCCCTCCACTTT.

The J gene is TRBJ2-3, the V gene TRBV12-3 or TRBV12-4; 9 bases map to TRBD2. Losses at the gene ends were 8 bases for V and 1 base for J; bases not matched to a gene: 1. The CDR3 has 13 amino acids. CDR3 protein: CASERGGTDTQYF. The CDR3 bases are TGTGCCAGCGAGCGGGGGGGCACAGATACGCAGTATTTT.

This clonotype is medium-sized in the sample. The chain has TRBV27 and TRBJ1-2, with no clear D. CDR1 MNHEY and CDR2 SMNVEV come from the germline V gene (reference sequence). V gave up 5 bases and J gave up 4 bases, with 14 bases separating them. The CDR3 is 14 amino acids. CDR3 residues: CASSLGETSYGYTF. The CDR3 coding sequence is TGTGCCAGCAGTCTCGGAGAGACCTCCTATGGCTACACCTTC.

This clonotype was seen a handful of times. The chain links TRBV9 to TRBJ2-2, with D unresolved. Between the trimmed V and J ends, which lost 4 bases and 4 bases, there was a span of 17 bases. Germline V CDR1 and CDR2: SGDLS, YYNGEE. The CDR3 totals 16 residues. CDR3 in amino acids: CASSPSSGSGTGELFF. CDR3 DNA sequence: TGTGCCAGCAGCCCCAGTTCAGGATCGGGCACCGGGGAGCTGTTTTTT.

The table lists this clonotype with many counts. The V and J genes are TRBV20-1 and TRBJ2-5; D may correspond to TRBD1 or TRBD2 (5 bases each). The CDR3 spans 13 residues. V was shortened by 6 bases and J by 5 bases, with 16 bases between the two germline ends. The germline gives CDR1 DFQATT, CDR2 SNEGSKA (reference sequence). DNA for the CDR3: TGCAGTGCCCCAGAGGGACCTGGGGAGACCCAGTACTTC. This sequence encodes CSAPEGPGETQYF.

This chain connects TRBV6-1 to TRBJ2-7; 9 bases map to TRBD1. Trimming cost V 0 bases and J 3 bases; bases outside gene matches: 3. CDR1 is MNHNS, CDR2 SASEGT, per germline. This CDR3 has 15 amino acids. CDR3 sequence reads: CASSEAVTGGYEQYF. As DNA, the CDR3 is TGTGCCAGCAGTGAAGCAGTGACAGGGGGCTACGAGCAGTACTTC.

This clonotype has just a few counts. The chain couples TRBV11-2 to TRBJ2-7, with D possibly called TRBD1 or TRBD2 (5 bases each). This CDR3 has 15 amino acids. V lost 0 bases and J lost 2, with 11 bases in between. Germline CDR1 reads SGHAT; CDR2 reads FQNNGV. This CDR3 is CASSLEIGAPYEQYF. As DNA, the CDR3 is TGTGCCAGCAGCTTAGAGATCGGGGCACCCTACGAGCAGTACTTC.

DNA for the CDR3: TGTGCCAGCAGCTTAGGGGGACAGGCCTGGGATACGCAGTATTTT. Its translation: CASSLGGQAWDTQYF. The V and J genes are TRBV7-2 and TRBJ2-3; 8 nucleotides line up with TRBD1. The J segment lost 6 bases and the V segment lost 1 base, leaving 6 bases of the junction unmatched. The CDR3 loop spans 15 amino acids. Per germline, CDR1 SGHTA and CDR2 FQGNSA.

This sequence joins TRBV27 and TRBJ2-7; D may match TRBD1 or TRBD2 (5 bases each). CDR1 MNHEY and CDR2 SMNVEV come from the germline V gene (reference sequence). The CDR3 runs to 15 residues. Deletions cut 3 bases from V and 2 bases from J, with 14 bases between. CDR3 bases: TGTGCCAGCAGTTTTGTTTTGGGACGGACCTACGAGCAGTACTTC. It codes for CASSFVLGRTYEQYF.

Relative to its sample, this clonotype is medium-sized. The chain uses TRBV6-1 and TRBJ2-3; 7 bases are a match to TRBD2. After removal of 4 bases from V and 4 bases from J, the junction contained 8 bases not matched to a gene. The CDR3 runs to 15 residues. The germline CDR1 and CDR2 sequences are MNHNS and SASEGT. CDR3 residues: CASSVGAGESDTQYF. The CDR3 DNA is TGTGCCAGCAGTGTAGGGGCGGGGGAGTCAGATACGCAGTATTTT.

The J gene is TRBJ2-7, the V gene TRBV20-1, with D tentatively TRBD1 (6 bases). Between the trimmed V and J ends, which lost 5 bases and 2 bases, there was a span of 13 bases. This CDR3 has 13 amino acids. Germline loops: CDR1 DFQATT, CDR2 SNEGSKA (reference sequence). The CDR3 nucleotides read TGCAGTGCTGCAGGGGTCAGGACCTACGAGCAGTACTTC. Translating gives CSAAGVRTYEQYF.

The chain carries TRBV18 and TRBJ2-1, with D perhaps TRBD2 (6 bases). V lost 6 bases and J lost 4, with 19 bases in between. The CDR3 consists of 16 residues. Germline values: CDR1 KGHSH, CDR2 LQKENI. The CDR3 here is CASSGDWAGPYNEQFF. The CDR3, as DNA: TGTGCCAGCTCCGGGGACTGGGCGGGCCCGTACAATGAGCAGTTCTTC.

This clonotype was detected a few times. The chain couples TRBV19 to TRBJ2-1; 8 nucleotides align to TRBD1. V trimming: 3 bases; J trimming: 3 bases; junction bases outside the gene matches: 4. This CDR3 is 15 amino acids long. The germline V gene encodes CDR1 LNHDA and CDR2 SQIVND (reference sequence). DNA for the CDR3: TGTGCCAGTAGTATGGGCGGGACAGGCTACAATGAGCAGTTCTTC. Protein sequence: CASSMGGTGYNEQFF.

Ten or more counts support this clonotype. The CDR3 sequence: CASSEWGSGYTF. The CDR3 DNA follows: TGTGCCAGCAGCGAATGGGGGAGTGGCTACACCTTC. The rearrangement uses TRBV9 and TRBJ1-2; D possibly corresponds to TRBD1 (5 bases). The CDR3 has 12 amino acids. The V gene's germline CDR1 is SGDLS and CDR2 YYNGEE. Trimming left V 3 bases short and J 7 bases short, with 10 bases between.

The chain combines TRBV10-3 with TRBJ2-3, with 7 positions matching TRBD1. V dropped 6 bases and J dropped 4; count of bases not matched to a gene: 7. The CDR3 is made up of 14 amino acids. The V gene's germline CDR1 is ENHRY and CDR2 SYGVKD. The CDR3 loop is CAISGTENPDTQYF. DNA of the CDR3: TGTGCCATCAGCGGGACAGAAAACCCAGATACGCAGTATTTT.

The sample holds many counts of this clonotype. The chain uses TRBV3-1 and TRBJ1-2; D is possibly TRBD1 (5 bases). V gave up 4 bases and J gave up 7 bases, with 13 bases separating them. Germline V gene sequence: CDR1 LGHDT, CDR2 YNNKEL (reference sequence). This CDR3 contains 13 residues. The CDR3 DNA reads as TGTGCCAGCAGCCCCCCGACAGACGCTGGCTACACCTTC. This encodes CASSPPTDAGYTF.

The table lists this clonotype with a few counts. This chain uses TRBV6-2 or TRBV6-3 with TRBJ2-1; maybe TRBD2 (6 bases). V lost 5 bases and J 3 bases, leaving 8 bases between the germline ends. The CDR3 consists of 13 residues. Germline loops: CDR1 MNHEY, CDR2 SVGEGT. DNA for the CDR3: TGTGCCAGCAGTCCGGGGGACTACAATGAGCAGTTCTTC. It encodes CASSPGDYNEQFF.

Many counts were recorded for this clonotype. The chain has TRBV19 and TRBJ2-1, with unresolved D. The length of the CDR3 is 12 residues. Deletions cut 3 bases from V and 12 bases from J, with 12 bases between. The germline V gene encodes CDR1 LNHDA and CDR2 SQIVND (reference sequence). The CDR3 bases are TGTGCCAGTAGTATTCAGGACCTAGGGCAGTTCTTC. It yields the protein CASSIQDLGQFF.

This clonotype appeared many times. The CDR3 nucleotides read TGTGCCAGCAGCTATGAGGAACCGAACACTGAAGCTTTCTTT. This sequence encodes CASSYEEPNTEAFF. The chain links TRBV7-9 to TRBJ1-1; D ambiguous. This CDR3 is built from 14 residues. The ends were cut back, 4 bases at V and 1 base at J, with 10 bases in the middle. Germline values: CDR1 SEHNR, CDR2 FQNEAQ (reference sequence).

By frequency in the sample, this clonotype is medium-sized. The V and J genes are TRBV12-5 and TRBJ1-5; D is undetermined. CDR1 is LGHNT and CDR2 is FRNRAP in the germline V gene. The length of the CDR3 is 13 residues. Trimming took off 0 bases at V and 2 bases at J, with 2 bases between the two ends. The CDR3 protein is CASGLVGNQPQHF. In DNA, the CDR3 is TGTGCTAGTGGTTTGGTGGGCAATCAGCCCCAGCATTTT.

This clonotype was seen only a few times. The chain links TRBV29-1 to TRBJ1-3; D call uncertain. This CDR3 spans 16 amino acids. CDR1 and CDR2 (germline): SQVTM, ANQGSEA. The V end lost 2 bases, the J end lost 2 bases, and 16 bases lay between the germline ends. CDR3 region: CSVEPLGGPAGNTIYF. The CDR3 nucleotides are TGCAGCGTTGAACCCCTCGGCGGGCCGGCTGGAAACACCATATATTTT.

This clonotype was detected many times. J is TRBJ2-2 and V is TRBV6-2 or TRBV6-3; the D gene could be TRBD1 or TRBD2 (5 bases each). This CDR3 comprises 14 residues. Germline V gene sequence: CDR1 MNHEY, CDR2 SVGEGT. The V gene lost 5 bases and the J gene lost 4 bases, with 11 bases spanning the gap. The CDR3 is CASSRDPSTGELFF. In DNA form, the CDR3 reads TGTGCCAGCAGTCGGGACCCTTCCACCGGGGAGCTGTTTTTT.